The rows below give T cell receptor beta chains drawn from one sample of a study of shared clonotypes between healthy human individuals. Sequencing used immunoSEQ multiplex PCR; TCRdb keeps in-frame clones, though not all of them. This table holds about 2.3 million clones, around 92% found once. The sequenced sample consisted of naive CD4+ T cells from PBMCs. The receptors come from a man between 18 and 35 years old in good health. Some clones in this sample may be carry-over from other donors' samples. Each CDR3 is given with its conserved first and last residue. D genes are given only for firm matches. The listing skips clone size in some rows; elsewhere it reads once, few, many or a size class.

>TRBJ2-2|14|TRBV19|-|-
TGTGCCAGTACCTCACGGGCCAACACCGGGGAGCTGTTTTTT
CASTSRANTGELFF
>TRBJ2-5|12|TRBV28|-|TRBD1
TGTGCCAGCAGTCGAGGACAGGGCCATCAGTACTTC
CASSRGQGHQYF
>TRBJ2-1|15|TRBV14|-|TRBD2
TGTGCCAGCAGCCAAGACGCTAGCGGCTACAATGAGCAGTTCTTC
CASSQDASGYNEQFF
>TRBJ2-2|12|TRBV28|-|-
TGTGCCAGCCAGGGTAGCACCGGGGAGCTGTTTTTT
CASQGSTGELFF
>TRBJ2-1|15|TRBV6-5|-|TRBD2
TGTGCCAGCAGTCCTTGGACTAGCGGGAGAAATGAGCAGTTCTTC
CASSPWTSGRNEQFF
>TRBJ1-2|12|TRBV30|once|-
TGTGCCTGGGGACAAGGGGGCTATGGCTACACCTTC
CAWGQGGYGYTF
>TRBJ1-2|11|TRBV6-5|few|-
TGTGCCAGCAGTCCACCAGGGGGCTACACCTTC
CASSPPGGYTF
>TRBJ1-2|12|TRBV28|-|-
TGTGCCAGCAGTTCAACAGGTTATGGCTACACCTTC
CASSSTGYGYTF
>TRBJ1-5|15|TRBV28|-|TRBD1
TGTGCCAGCAGATTCCTCGGACAGGGGGCGCAGCCCCAGCATTTT
CASRFLGQGAQPQHF
>TRBJ2-7|11|TRBV19|once|-
TGTGCCAGTAGTATAGCGGCCGAGCAGTACTTC
CASSIAAEQYF
>TRBJ1-1|14|TRBV10-3|few|-
TGTGCCATCAGTGAGTTACGAGACGGGACTGAAGCTTTCTTT
CAISELRDGTEAFF
>TRBJ2-1|15|TRBV28|-|TRBD2
TGTGCCAGCAGCCTAGCGGCCCTTTCCTACAATGAGCAGTTCTTC
CASSLAALSYNEQFF
>TRBJ1-2|14|TRBV7-2|-|-
TGTGCCAGCAGCTTAGGCCCCGGGGAAAATGGCTACACCTTC
CASSLGPGENGYTF
>TRBJ2-3|14|TRBV9|once|-
TGTGCCAGCAGCCTTAGACGGGACACAGATACGCAGTATTTT
CASSLRRDTDTQYF
>TRBJ1-2|13|TRBV6-1|-|-
TGTGCCAGCAGTGAAGCGCTCGGCTATGGCTACACCTTC
CASSEALGYGYTF
>TRBJ2-7|16|TRBV19|-|TRBD2
TGTGCCAGTAGTATGAGGACTAGCGGGAGGGGCTACGAGCAGTACTTC
CASSMRTSGRGYEQYF
>TRBJ1-4|17|TRBV6-1|-|-
TGTGCCAGCAGTGAAGCCCTGACCGGCAGCCCAAATGAAAAACTGTTTTTT
CASSEALTGSPNEKLFF
>TRBJ1-2|17|TRBV28|-|-
TGTGCCAGCAGCGGGGGGGTGAGAAACCCACAAAACTATGGCTACACCTTC
CASSGGVRNPQNYGYTF
>TRBJ1-5|13|TRBV6-6|-|-
TGTGCCAGCAGTCCCAGGGGAGAACAGCCCCAGCATTTT
CASSPRGEQPQHF
>TRBJ2-5|10|TRBV29-1|few|-
TGCAGCGTTGGGGAAGAGACCCAGTACTTC
CSVGEETQYF
>TRBJ2-7|17|TRBV27|-|-
TGTGCCAGCAGTTTTCTGAGACAGGGCGGGGACCTCTACGAGCAGTACTTC
CASSFLRQGGDLYEQYF
>TRBJ1-2|16|TRBV7-8|-|-
TGTGCCAGCAGCACTAGGACGGGGGAAGCTAACTATGGCTACACCTTC
CASSTRTGEANYGYTF
>TRBJ1-5|12|TRBV28|-|TRBD1
TGTGCCATCGGACAGGGGGGTCAGCCCCAGCATTTT
CAIGQGGQPQHF
>TRBJ2-5|17|TRBV6-1|-|-
TGTGCCAGCAGTGAAGCGCTCGGAGGGTGGGTCCAAGAGACCCAGTACTTC
CASSEALGGWVQETQYF
>TRBJ2-2|15|TRBV2|-|-
TGTGCCAGCAGTGAAGAGAAGGTTAGGACCGGGGAGCTGTTTTTT
CASSEEKVRTGELFF
>TRBJ1-4|16|TRBV9|-|TRBD1
TGTGCCAGCAGTTGGGGCGAGGGGGCGACTAATGAAAAACTGTTTTTT
CASSWGEGATNEKLFF
>TRBJ1-2|15|TRBV2|-|-
TGTGCCAGCAGTGTGGGGAGGCCCAGCGTTGATGGCTACACCTTC
CASSVGRPSVDGYTF
>TRBJ1-4|15|TRBV15|few|-
TGTGCCACCAGCAGAGATTGGGGCAGAAATGAAAAACTGTTTTTT
CATSRDWGRNEKLFF
>TRBJ1-2|14|TRBV9|-|-
TGTGCCAGCAGCGTATCCACAGGAGTGAGTGGCTACACCTTC
CASSVSTGVSGYTF
>TRBJ2-5|14|TRBV7-3|-|TRBD2
TGTGCCAGCAGCCGGAGCGGGAGAGGCGAGACCCAGTACTTC
CASSRSGRGETQYF
>TRBJ1-3|12|TRBV18|-|-
TGTGCCAGCTCACAGTTCGGAAACACCATATATTTT
CASSQFGNTIYF
>TRBJ2-1|16|TRBV28|-|TRBD2
TGTGCCAGCAGTGGACTAGCGGGAGCCGGGGGGGATGAGCAGTTCTTC
CASSGLAGAGGDEQFF
>TRBJ2-1|18|TRBV28|once|-
TGTGCCAGCAGTCCACTACGGCCGGGAAATCAAAGAAACAATGAGCAGTTCTTC
CASSPLRPGNQRNNEQFF
>TRBJ1-5|14|TRBV6-1|-|TRBD1
TGTGCCAGCAGTGGAACAGGGGGCGCTCAGCCCCAGCATTTT
CASSGTGGAQPQHF
>TRBJ2-1|15|TRBV2|-|TRBD1
TGTGCCAGCAGAGGACAGGTCCTCTCCTACAATGAGCAGTTCTTC
CASRGQVLSYNEQFF
>TRBJ2-7|15|TRBV14|-|-
TGTGCCAGCAGCCAAACTCAGGACAACTCCTACGAGCAGTACTTC
CASSQTQDNSYEQYF
>TRBJ2-1|16|TRBV6-1|-|TRBD2
TGTGCCAGCAGTGTAGCGGGAGGAGCTTCCTACAATGAGCAGTTCTTC
CASSVAGGASYNEQFF
>TRBJ2-3|13|TRBV12-5|-|TRBD1
TGTGCTAGTGGTTTGACAGGGGTAGATACGCAGTATTTT
CASGLTGVDTQYF
>TRBJ1-5|13|TRBV18|-|-
TGTGCCAGCTCACCCCGGGGTGATCAGCCCCAGCATTTT
CASSPRGDQPQHF
>TRBJ1-4|15|TRBV18|-|-
TGTGCCAGCTCACCACAGCTGGGGAATAATGAAAAACTGTTTTTT
CASSPQLGNNEKLFF
>TRBJ1-2|14|TRBV6-1|-|-
TGTGCCAGCAGTGAAGGGGGGACGGGCTATGGCTACACCTTC
CASSEGGTGYGYTF
>TRBJ1-2|14|TRBV25-1|-|-
TGTGCCAGCAGTGAATATGGCAGGGTGGATGGCTACACCTTC
CASSEYGRVDGYTF
>TRBJ2-3|13|TRBV2|-|-
TGTGCCAGCAGTGAAACGGGGAAGTATACGCAGTATTTT
CASSETGKYTQYF
>TRBJ2-1|16|TRBV5-1|-|TRBD2
TGCGCCAGCAGCTGGGGACTAGCGGGAACCTACAATGAGCAGTTCTTC
CASSWGLAGTYNEQFF
>TRBJ2-2|15|TRBV5-1|-|TRBD1
TGCGCCAGCAGCTTCATAACAGGGGTCACCGGGGAGCTGTTTTTT
CASSFITGVTGELFF
>TRBJ1-5|14|TRBV19|-|-
TGTGCCAGTAGTCTACAGGGCGGCAATCAGCCCCAGCATTTT
CASSLQGGNQPQHF
>TRBJ2-7|14|TRBV5-1|-|-
TGCGCCAGCAGCTTGACTAGCCCGACCGACGAGCAGTACTTC
CASSLTSPTDEQYF
>TRBJ1-3|14|TRBV9|-|-
TGTGCCAGCAGCCGAAGCCTTATGGTAAGCACCATATATTTT
CASSRSLMVSTIYF
>TRBJ2-3|15|TRBV9|-|TRBD2
TGTGCCAGCAGCGTGGGCGCGGGAGGTTCTGATACGCAGTATTTT
CASSVGAGGSDTQYF
>TRBJ1-2|17|TRBV25-1|-|TRBD1
TGTGCCAGCAGTGAAGAAGACAGGGCAACCGCTAACTATGGCTACACCTTC
CASSEEDRATANYGYTF
>TRBJ1-1|15|TRBV18|-|-
TGTGCCAGCTCACCGCAGGGACATTCAGGTACTGAAGCTTTCTTT
CASSPQGHSGTEAFF
>TRBJ2-3|17|TRBV4-2|once|-
TGTGCCAGCAGCCATGTGAGCCGTGAAATTAGCACAGATACGCAGTATTTT
CASSHVSREISTDTQYF
>TRBJ1-4|16|TRBV25-1|-|TRBD1
TGTGCCAGCAGTGAATGGCAGGGGGCTTCTAATGAAAAACTGTTTTTT
CASSEWQGASNEKLFF
>TRBJ2-6|20|TRBV5-8|-|TRBD1
TGTGCCAGCAGCTTGTTCCTGCAGGGGGCTATTTCGGGCGGGGCCAACGTCCTGACTTTC
CASSLFLQGAISGGANVLTF
>TRBJ2-7|13|TRBV2|-|-
TGTGCCAGCAGGGGGGCGGTTCCCTACGAGCAGTACTTC
CASRGAVPYEQYF